The rows below give T cell receptor beta chains drawn from one sample of a study of cytomegalovirus exposure and HLA in healthy donors. Method: immunoSEQ multiplex PCR; TCRdb's copy keeps in-frame clones and lacks some. The data contain roughly 160,000 clones, over 60% of them singletons. The sequencing input was PBMCs. These receptors were obtained from a girl aged 10 to 17 in good health and CMV-seronegative. CDR3s leave out the opening cysteine and the closing phenylalanine or tryptophan. Each record gives: V gene, clone size, CDR3 protein. Some rows mark clone size as missing; the rest say once, few, many or name a class of expanded clone.

V gene: TRBV6-1; clone size: NA; CDR3 protein: ASSARTTGDTEAF
V gene: TRBV5-1; clone size: NA; CDR3 protein: ASSRQGAMVGQETQY
V gene: TRBV9; clone size: few; CDR3 protein: ASSFSGGAYNEQF
V gene: TRBV7-9; clone size: NA; CDR3 protein: ASSPLQMGTGGRTEAF
V gene: TRBV4-2; clone size: NA; CDR3 protein: ASSQVEDSGMGYT
V gene: TRBV9; clone size: few; CDR3 protein: ASSVELAGGLTDTQY
V gene: TRBV5-4; clone size: once; CDR3 protein: ASSLGGAYEQF
V gene: TRBV7-2; clone size: once; CDR3 protein: ASSPELAPTDTQY
V gene: TRBV2; clone size: NA; CDR3 protein: ASSEWAGGKGDTQY
V gene: TRBV18; clone size: few; CDR3 protein: ASSPGEGGTEAF
V gene: TRBV5-6; clone size: NA; CDR3 protein: ASTRGRPSGNTIY
V gene: TRBV2; clone size: NA; CDR3 protein: ASSPSEGGQPQH
V gene: TRBV10-2; clone size: once; CDR3 protein: ASSETDRGQETQY